Below, 10 T cell receptor beta chains from the same sample are listed, as sequenced in a study of regulatory T cells in long-lasting Graves disease. The time point here: persistent/refractory GD, antithyroid drugs over 5 years with positive TRAb. There was RNA extracted from PBMCs, and the TCR library was made from it. Building of the TCR beta libraries involved iRepertoire HTBI primers and Arm-PCR of CDR3 regions. TCRdb fed the multiplex PCR reads into MiXCR, producing one record per CDR3 protein. Among 350,000 to 450,000 distinct CDR3 sequences, about 23% were seen once, and the ten largest hold 25% to 35%. Sequencing was performed on peripheral blood mononuclear cells (PBMCs), taken when the disease was refractory, from a patient treated with antithyroid drugs. These receptors were collected from a woman aged 35 to 49 with Graves disease.

This sequence joins TRBV28 and TRBJ1-6; unclear D gene. CDR1 is MDHEN and CDR2 is SYDVKM in the germline V gene. This CDR3 has 17 amino acids. The V gene lost 6 bases and the J gene lost 0 bases, with 15 bases spanning the gap. The CDR3 loop reads CASSPIWTASYNSPLHF. In DNA form, the CDR3 reads TGTGCCAGCAGCCCCATCTGGACGGCCTCCTATAATTCACCCCTCCACTTT.

This clonotype was seen only a few times. The rearrangement links TRBV3-1 to TRBJ1-1; the D is unclear. The CDR3 totals 13 residues. V was clipped by 2 bases and J by 6 bases, with 10 bases between them. Germline V gives CDR1 LGHDT, CDR2 YNNKEL (reference sequence). The CDR3 protein is CASSQSWGAEAFF. The CDR3 DNA is TGTGCCAGCAGCCAAAGTTGGGGTGCTGAAGCTTTCTTT. Complete variable domain (other parts from reference TRBV3-1 and TRBJ1-1): DTAVSQTPKYLVTQMGNDKSIKCEQNLGHDTMYWYKQDSKKFLKIMFSYNNKELIINETVPNRFSPKSPDKAHLNLHINSLELGDSAVYFCASSQSWGAEAFFGQGTRLTVV.

This clonotype showed up many times. The chain employs TRBV28 and TRBJ2-5; 11 bases match TRBD2. In germline, CDR1 is MDHEN, CDR2 SYDVKM. Trimming took 5 bases from V and 1 from J; bases not matched to a gene: 6. The CDR3 is 16 residues long. In DNA, the CDR3 is TGTGCCAGCAGTCCGACTAGCGGGACCCTCCAAGAGACCCAGTACTTC. As protein: CASSPTSGTLQETQYF.

This clonotype appeared a few times. The chain carries TRBV6-1 and TRBJ1-5; D gene ambiguous. Trimming cost V 5 bases and J 0 bases, with 8 bases left between them. This CDR3 region has 14 residues. CDR1 and CDR2 (germline): MNHNS, SASEGT. CDR3 in DNA: TGTGCCAGCAGTAAGAGGAATAGCAATCAGCCCCAGCATTTT. As protein: CASSKRNSNQPQHF.

This clonotype is a singleton in its sample. The chain employs TRBV2 and TRBJ2-2; TRBD1 is a possible D gene (6 bases). This CDR3 contains 14 residues. Trimming removed 7 bases from V and 8 bases from J, with 17 bases in between. Germline V gene lookup returns CDR1 SNHLY and CDR2 FYNNEI. The CDR3 spells CASTRTAVSGELFF. CDR3 nucleotide sequence: TGTGCCAGCACACGGACAGCCGTCAGTGGGGAGCTGTTTTTT.

This clonotype was recorded a few times. The chain combines TRBV12-3 or TRBV12-4 with TRBJ2-3; 14 bases fit TRBD2. Losses at the gene ends were 5 bases for V and 4 bases for J; bases not matched to a gene: 2. The CDR3 covers 15 residues. CDR3 loop: CASSRTSGRPDTQYF. CDR3 DNA sequence: TGTGCCAGCAGTCGGACTAGCGGGAGGCCAGATACGCAGTATTTT.

This clonotype was found many times. CDR3 sequence reads: CSVEGGEETQYF. CDR3 bases: TGCAGCGTTGAGGGGGGGGAAGAGACCCAGTACTTC. The J gene is TRBJ2-5, the V gene TRBV29-1; 7 bases align to TRBD2. Trimming at V came to 3 bases and at J to 3 bases, leaving 1 base not matched to a gene. There are 12 residues in the CDR3. CDR1 and CDR2 (germline): SQVTM, ANQGSEA.

The gene calls are TRBV20-1 and TRBJ2-7; 8 bases align to TRBD2. Germline loops: CDR1 DFQATT, CDR2 SNEGSKA (reference sequence). V gave up 3 bases and J gave up 6 bases; unmatched junction bases: 10. The CDR3 consists of 14 residues. This CDR3 reads CSASSASGLCEQYF. DNA for the CDR3: TGCAGTGCTAGCTCGGCTAGCGGGCTCTGCGAGCAGTACTTC.

This clonotype was counted at least ten times. The CDR3 protein is CASRRQGASNQPQHF. DNA for the CDR3: TGTGCCAGCAGGCGACAGGGGGCAAGCAATCAGCCCCAGCATTTT. The genes are TRBV6-2 or TRBV6-3 and TRBJ1-5; 10 bases line up with TRBD1. From germline, CDR1 is MNHEY and CDR2 SVGEGT. CDR3 size: 15 residues. With 6 bases clipped from V and 1 base from J, the junction kept 3 bases outside the gene matches.

This clonotype was detected ten times or more. V is TRBV28 and J is TRBJ2-2; D ambiguous. The length of the CDR3 is 15 residues. The germline V gene encodes CDR1 MDHEN and CDR2 SYDVKM. Trimming removed 5 bases from V and 3 bases from J, with 13 bases in between. This chain's CDR3 is CASSPLTRDTGELFF. For the CDR3, the DNA is TGTGCCAGCAGTCCACTTACAAGAGACACCGGGGAGCTGTTTTTT.